This is a list of T cell receptor beta chains from one sample in a study of long-term antiretroviral therapy in people with HIV. Sequencing used immunoSEQ multiplex PCR; TCRdb keeps in-frame clones, though not all of them. The sample records approximately 21,000 clones, approximately 81% being singletons. The sample in question was unsorted PBMCs, obtained at the start of antiretroviral therapy. These receptors came from a man between 45 and 60 years old with HIV. Each CDR3 is given with its conserved first and last residue. The D gene is left open where the match is weak. Rows may omit the clone size; those that give it use once, few, many or a size class.

14 TRBJ1-2 TRBV2 NA TRBD1 TGTGCCAGCACGCCGGGACAGGTTAACTATGGCTACACCTTC CASTPGQVNYGYTF
13 TRBJ1-2 TRBV5-8 NA NA TGTGCCAGCAGCTCTCGCGTGCCGTATGGCTACACCTTC CASSSRVPYGYTF
14 TRBJ2-7 TRBV7-2 NA TRBD1 TGTGCCAGCAGCAGGAGGGGACAGGCCAACGAGCAGTACTTC CASSRRGQANEQYF
16 TRBJ1-1 TRBV15 NA NA TGTGCCACCAGCAGAGGGGGATGGGGGGAGGACACTGAAGCTTTCTTT CATSRGGWGEDTEAFF
16 TRBJ2-1 TRBV14 NA TRBD2 TGTGCCAGCAGCCAAGATCTAGCGGGAGGTGGCAATGAGCAGTTCTTC CASSQDLAGGGNEQFF
14 TRBJ2-2 TRBV7-8 once NA TGTGCCAGCAGCCCGGACGGAAACACCGGGGAGCTGTTTTTT CASSPDGNTGELFF
13 TRBJ1-4 TRBV14 NA NA TGTGCCAGCAGCCAAGGCTTCCGCGAAAAACTGTTTTTT CASSQGFREKLFF
15 TRBJ2-1 TRBV10-3 NA TRBD2 TGTGCCATCAGTGAGGGACTAGCGGGAAACAATGAGCAGTTCTTC CAISEGLAGNNEQFF
11 TRBJ1-3 TRBV20-1 NA NA TGCAGTGCTTACTCTGGAAACACCATATATTTT CSAYSGNTIYF
14 TRBJ1-5 TRBV18 large NA TGTGCCAGCTCACCACTAGGGGTTTGGCAGCCCCAGCATTTT CASSPLGVWQPQHF
13 TRBJ1-1 TRBV10-3 NA TRBD1 TGTGCCATCAGTGAAGGACAGGGGGCTGAAGCTTTCTTT CAISEGQGAEAFF
14 TRBJ2-7 TRBV2 NA TRBD2 TGTGCCAGCAGTCCTACTAGCGGATCCTACGAGCAGTACTTC CASSPTSGSYEQYF
14 TRBJ2-7 TRBV18 NA TRBD1 TGTGCCAGCTCACCTGGGACAGGGCCCGGCGAGCAGTACTTC CASSPGTGPGEQYF
12 TRBJ2-1 TRBV10-1 NA NA TGCGCCAGCAGTGAGTCGAAAGATGAGCAGTTCTTC CASSESKDEQFF
14 TRBJ1-1 TRBV7-9 NA TRBD1 TGTGCCAGCAGCACCCGACAGGGGGACACTGAAGCTTTCTTT CASSTRQGDTEAFF
13 TRBJ2-1 TRBV4-1 NA NA TGCGCCAGCAGCCAAGTGGGCCCAACGGGGCAGTTCTTC CASSQVGPTGQFF
14 TRBJ1-2 TRBV10-2 NA NA TGCGCCAGCAGTGAGCCCCACAGGGTTGATGGCTACACCTTC CASSEPHRVDGYTF
14 TRBJ1-2 TRBV28 NA TRBD1 TGTGCCAGCAGCCCGGACAGGGAGCTCTATGGCTACACCTTC CASSPDRELYGYTF
13 TRBJ2-7 TRBV5-1 NA NA TGCGCCAGCAGCTTGAGGGCCCCCTACGAGCAGTACTTC CASSLRAPYEQYF
14 TRBJ1-2 TRBV6-1 NA NA TGTGCCAGCGTAGAGACCGACTCCAATGCTGGCTACACCTTC CASVETDSNAGYTF
13 TRBJ1-3 TRBV5-4 few NA TGTGCCAGCAGCTTCGACTCTGGAAACACCATATATTTT CASSFDSGNTIYF
15 TRBJ2-7 TRBV27 NA NA TGTGCCAGCAGTTTATCGATAAGTAGGTCCTACGAGCAGTACTTC CASSLSISRSYEQYF
15 TRBJ1-6 TRBV18 NA NA TGTGCCAGCTCACCTCCGGGGGGGGCGATTTCACCCCTCCACTTT CASSPPGGAISPLHF
17 TRBJ2-5 TRBV7-2 NA TRBD2 TGTGCCAGCAGCTTAGTGTGGGGACTAGCGGCTCAAGAGACCCAGTACTTC CASSLVWGLAAQETQYF
15 TRBJ2-7 TRBV15 NA NA TGTGCCACCAGCAGAGGGACGGAGACCTCCTACGAGCAGTACTTC CATSRGTETSYEQYF
15 TRBJ1-5 TRBV6-5 once NA TGTGCCAGCAGTTACTCGGGCAGGGAGGGTCAGCCCCAGCATTTT CASSYSGREGQPQHF
14 TRBJ2-4 TRBV4-1 NA NA TGCGCCAGCAGCCAACAGGGGGCCAAAAACATTCAGTACTTC CASSQQGAKNIQYF
15 TRBJ2-5 TRBV5-5 NA NA TGTGCCAGCAGCGGGGGGACCGCTCACGGGGAGACCCAGTACTTC CASSGGTAHGETQYF
16 TRBJ1-2 TRBV7-2 few NA TGTGCCAGCAGCCCCCAGCAAAGGGGGACTAACTATGGCTACACCTTC CASSPQQRGTNYGYTF
14 TRBJ1-2 TRBV5-6 NA NA TGTGCCAGCAGCTTCAGTCGAGCTAACTATGGCTACACCTTC CASSFSRANYGYTF
13 TRBJ2-3 TRBV5-1 NA NA TGCGCCAGCAGCGAGGGGTTTCGAGATACGCAGTATTTT CASSEGFRDTQYF
12 TRBJ1-5 TRBV11-2 NA NA TGTGCCAGCAGCTTAGCGGAGGGCGCCCAGCATTTT CASSLAEGAQHF
15 TRBJ2-7 TRBV4-1 NA TRBD1 TGCGCCAGCAGCCCAGGACAGGGGCCGATCTACGAGCAGTACTTC CASSPGQGPIYEQYF
14 TRBJ2-3 TRBV5-4 NA NA TGTGCCAGCAGCTCAGGACTTGGCACAGATACGCAGTATTTT CASSSGLGTDTQYF
15 TRBJ2-7 TRBV28 NA NA TGTGCCAGCAGGATCACAGGGTCCCCTTACCGCGAGCAGTACTTC CASRITGSPYREQYF
15 TRBJ1-6 TRBV19 few NA TGTGCCAGTACCCCATTAGGGGAAGGAAATTCACCCCTCCACTTT CASTPLGEGNSPLHF
14 TRBJ2-7 TRBV27 NA NA TGTGCCAGCAGTTTTTTCGGTCCGGGGGACGAGCAGTACTTC CASSFFGPGDEQYF
15 TRBJ2-1 TRBV2 NA TRBD2 TGTGCCAGCAGTGATGATAGCGGGGGATACAATGAGCAGTTCTTC CASSDDSGGYNEQFF
15 TRBJ1-5 TRBV6-1 NA NA TGTGCCAGCAGGCTCACAGGTGATAGCAATCAGCCCCAGCATTTT CASRLTGDSNQPQHF
14 TRBJ1-2 TRBV28 NA TRBD1 TGTGCCAGCAGTCAGCCGGGACAGGGAAGTGGCTACACCTTC CASSQPGQGSGYTF
12 TRBJ2-7 TRBV28 NA NA TGTGCCAGCACCGAGGGGGATTACGAGCAGTACTTC CASTEGDYEQYF